Listed here are 24 T cell receptor beta chains from one sample, sequenced in a study of cytomegalovirus exposure and HLA in healthy donors. The protocol was immunoSEQ multiplex PCR, while the TCRdb copy is restricted to in-frame clones and leaves out a portion. The sample has 150,000 or so clones; 70% to 90% are singletons. Sequenced material: PBMCs. All receptors come from a man aged 18 to 29 in good health and CMV-seropositive.

The chain joins TRBV7-3 to TRBJ2-3, with D tentatively TRBD2 (6 bases). V was cut by 3 bases and J by 2 bases, with 9 bases left in between. Germline CDR1 and CDR2: SGHTA and FQGTGA. The CDR3 sequence is 14 residues long. CDR3 DNA: TGTGCCAGCAGCTTGGGGGGAAACACAGATACGCAGTATTTT. Translation: CASSLGGNTDTQYF.

V is TRBV6-5 and J is TRBJ1-5; TRBD1 aligns across 7 bases. The CDR3 has 14 amino acids. Trimming took 2 bases from V and 5 from J; bases not matched to a gene: 3. Germline V gives CDR1 MNHEY, CDR2 SVGAGI. The CDR3 nucleotides read TGTGCCAGCAGTTACGCCGACAGGGATCAGCCCCAGCATTTT. Its protein product is CASSYADRDQPQHF.

The chain joins TRBV5-4 to TRBJ2-1, with D maybe TRBD2 (5 bases). CDR1 is SGHNT and CDR2 is YYREEE in the germline V gene (reference sequence). Trimming took off 4 bases at V and 0 bases at J, with 11 bases between the two ends. The CDR3 sequence is 15 residues long. In DNA, the CDR3 is TGTGCCAGCAGCCGAGGAGGAGACTCCTACAATGAGCAGTTCTTC. Translated, it gives CASSRGGDSYNEQFF.

The rearrangement uses TRBV5-1 and TRBJ2-7; D is undetermined. From germline, CDR1 is SGHRS and CDR2 YFSETQ. Trimming stripped 0 bases from V and 0 bases from J, with 4 bases between. This CDR3 spans 13 amino acids. The CDR3 reads CASSLGASYEQYF. In DNA form, the CDR3 reads TGCGCCAGCAGCTTGGGGGCCTCCTACGAGCAGTACTTC. Looking up the rest from reference TRBV5-1 and TRBJ2-7 gives the full variable domain: KAGVTQTPRYLIKTRGQQVTLSCSPISGHRSVSWYQQTPGQGLQFLFEYFSETQRNKGNFPGRFSGRQFSNSRSEMNVSTLELGDSALYLCASSLGASYEQYFGPGTRLTVT.

The chain uses TRBV19 and TRBJ2-7; maybe TRBD2 (6 bases). CDR1 is LNHDA, CDR2 SQIVND, per germline (reference sequence). The CDR3 is made up of 13 amino acids. Trimming removed 4 bases from V and 4 bases from J, with 11 bases in between. The DNA for the CDR3 is TGTGCCAGTAGTAGCGGGATCAGTTACGAGCAGTACTTC. Translating it yields CASSSGISYEQYF.

This chain connects TRBV27 to TRBJ1-3, with TRBD1 matching 10 bases. Germline V lookup: CDR1 MNHEY, CDR2 SMNVEV (reference sequence). V lost 4 bases, J lost 0 bases, and 3 bases stayed unmatched. This CDR3 has 16 amino acids. The CDR3 nucleotides read TGTGCCAGCAGTTCGCGGACAGGGGGCTCTGGAAACACCATATATTTT. Its protein product is CASSSRTGGSGNTIYF.

This clone was observed a single time. V gene TRBV27 combines with J gene TRBJ2-7, with 11 bases aligning to TRBD2. This CDR3 contains 15 residues. Germline V lookup: CDR1 MNHEY, CDR2 SMNVEV (reference sequence). Trimming cost V 5 bases and J 4 bases; bases outside gene matches: 7. The CDR3, as DNA: TGTGCCAGCAGTCCAACTAGCGGGAGTGGGTACGAGCAGTACTTC. Its translation: CASSPTSGSGYEQYF.

CDR3 in DNA: TGCGCCAGCAGCCAAGATTCAGGACTAGCGTCAGATACGCAGTATTTT. Its protein product is CASSQDSGLASDTQYF. V and J are TRBV4-3 and TRBJ2-3; TRBD2 aligns across 9 bases. The CDR3 is made up of 16 amino acids. The V gene end was trimmed by 0 bases and the J gene end by 4 bases; junction bases not matched to a gene: 5. In germline, CDR1 is LGHNA, CDR2 YSLEER.

This rearrangement joins TRBV5-6 to TRBJ2-7; D is undetermined. The CDR3 has 13 amino acids. Looked up from germline, CDR1 is SGHDT and CDR2 is YYEEEE. V gave up 0 bases and J gave up 3 bases, with 7 bases separating them. The DNA for the CDR3 is TGTGCCAGCAGCTTGGATGCTAACTACGAGCAGTACTTC. Encoded protein: CASSLDANYEQYF.

This clone appeared a few times. The rearrangement links TRBV14 to TRBJ1-4; no firm D call. Trimming left V 1 base short and J 8 bases short, with 14 bases between. The CDR3 runs 15 residues. Germline V CDR1 and CDR2: SGHDN, FVKESK. CDR3 sequence: CASSQGNDLYEKLFF. CDR3 bases: TGTGCCAGCAGCCAAGGCAACGACTTGTACGAAAAACTGTTTTTT.

The chain carries TRBV7-9 and TRBJ1-5; the D is unclear. V lost 5 bases to trimming and J lost 1 base, with 12 bases between them. The CDR3 runs to 15 residues. The germline CDR1 and CDR2 sequences are SEHNR and FQNEAQ (reference sequence). The CDR3 protein is CASSTGYGSNQPQHF. The DNA for the CDR3 is TGTGCCAGCAGCACCGGGTACGGGAGCAATCAGCCCCAGCATTTT.

The chain joins TRBV5-3 to TRBJ2-2, with a weak D call TRBD1 (6 bases). TRBV5-3 is identified as an open reading frame with a role that is uncertain. V lost 0 bases and J lost 7, with 19 bases in between. CDR3 length: 17 amino acids. This CDR3 reads CARSLEEQGTLGGELFF. The DNA for the CDR3 is TGTGCCAGAAGCTTGGAGGAACAGGGAACGTTGGGCGGGGAGCTGTTTTTT.

The V call is TRBV5-1, the J call TRBJ2-5; 11 nucleotides agree with TRBD1. The CDR3 is made up of 15 amino acids. Germline CDR1 SGHRS, CDR2 YFSETQ. Trimming took 3 bases from V and 3 from J; bases not matched to a gene: 4. The CDR3 nucleotides are TGCGCCAGCAGCTCCGGACAGGGGGCAAAAGAGACCCAGTACTTC. Translated: CASSSGQGAKETQYF.

The chain uses TRBV7-8 and TRBJ2-1, with TRBD2 identical over 10 bases. There are 17 residues in the CDR3. Looked up from germline, CDR1 is SGHVS and CDR2 is FQNEAQ. After removal of 2 bases from V and 0 bases from J, the junction contained 4 bases not matched to a gene. The CDR3 sequence is CASSLLAGANSYNEQFF. CDR3 DNA sequence: TGTGCCAGCAGCTTACTAGCGGGGGCAAACTCCTACAATGAGCAGTTCTTC. The complete variable domain, with remaining parts taken from reference TRBV7-8 and TRBJ2-1, reads GAGVSQSPRYKVAKRGQDVALRCDPISGHVSLFWYQQALGQGPEFLTYFQNEAQLDKSGLPSDRFFAERPEGSVSTLKIQRTQQEDSAVYLCASSLLAGANSYNEQFFGPGTRLTVL.

The V and J genes are TRBV9 and TRBJ2-7; 9 bases align to TRBD2. This CDR3 spans 16 amino acids. After removal of 4 bases from V and 4 bases from J, the junction contained 12 bases not matched to a gene. Germline-derived CDR1 and CDR2 are SGDLS and YYNGEE. The CDR3 loop reads CASSQGQGLAYYEQYF. The CDR3 nucleotides read TGTGCCAGCAGCCAAGGCCAGGGACTAGCCTATTACGAGCAGTACTTC.

The chain recombines TRBV7-6 with TRBJ1-1; 11 bases align to TRBD1. Germline trimming cut 5 bases from V and 1 base from J; bases unmatched to any gene: 6. This CDR3 has 16 residues. CDR1 and CDR2 (germline): SGHVS, FNYEAQ. The CDR3 reads CASSLGQGGPNTEAFF. The CDR3 DNA reads as TGTGCCAGCAGCCTGGGACAGGGGGGGCCGAACACTGAAGCTTTCTTT.

The rearrangement joins TRBV15 to TRBJ2-2, with D perhaps TRBD1 (5 bases). V gave up 5 bases and J gave up 2 bases, with 12 bases separating them. The CDR3 length is 15 residues. Germline-derived CDR1 and CDR2 are LNHNV and YYDKDF (reference sequence). CDR3 sequence reads: CATSLGQGNTGELFF. The CDR3 DNA sequence: TGTGCCACCAGCCTAGGGCAGGGTAACACCGGGGAGCTGTTTTTT. The full variable domain, its missing parts supplied by reference TRBV15 and TRBJ2-2, is DAMVIQNPRYQVTQFGKPVTLSCSQTLNHNVMYWYQQKSSQAPKLLFHYYDKDFNNEADTPDNFQSRRPNTSFCFLDIRSPGLGDTAMYLCATSLGQGNTGELFFGEGSRLTVL.

This clone appeared a single time. This chain uses TRBV6-1 with TRBJ1-4; D remains unclear. The CDR3 has 15 amino acids. Deletions cut 2 bases from V and 6 bases from J, with 13 bases between. Germline V gene sequence: CDR1 MNHNS, CDR2 SASEGT. CDR3 nucleotides: TGTGCCAGCAGTGAACACGGGGAAGGGTATGAAAAACTGTTTTTT. As protein: CASSEHGEGYEKLFF.

This clone was seen only a few times. V and J are TRBV11-2 and TRBJ1-3, with a possible D match to TRBD1 (6 bases). Deletions cut 5 bases from V and 0 bases from J, with 20 bases between. The CDR3 has 18 amino acids. The germline V gene encodes CDR1 SGHAT and CDR2 FQNNGV. The CDR3 DNA reads as TGTGCCAGCAGCCTAGGAGGGGGAACCCCCTACTCTGGAAACACCATATATTTT. This codes for CASSLGGGTPYSGNTIYF.

The rearrangement joins TRBV2 to TRBJ2-6; tentatively, D is TRBD2 (5 bases). The V end was cut by 4 bases, the J end by 0 bases, with 7 bases between. Looked up from germline, CDR1 is SNHLY and CDR2 is FYNNEI. This CDR3 has 15 residues. The CDR3 spells CASSARDSGANVLTF. In nucleotides, the CDR3 is TGTGCCAGCAGTGCGAGGGACTCTGGGGCCAACGTCCTGACTTTC.

This chain links TRBV4-1 with TRBJ1-5; D call uncertain. Germline V lookup: CDR1 MGHRA, CDR2 YSYEKL. The CDR3 totals 15 residues. V lost 2 bases to trimming and J lost 0 bases, with 8 bases between them. The CDR3 reads CASSQFRDSNQPQHF. Here the CDR3 DNA reads TGCGCCAGCAGCCAATTCCGCGATAGCAATCAGCCCCAGCATTTT.

The J gene is TRBJ2-3, the V gene TRBV2, with no clear D. This CDR3 has 14 amino acids. Germline V gene lookup returns CDR1 SNHLY and CDR2 FYNNEI. The germline V and J ends were trimmed by 5 bases and 3 bases, with 12 bases remaining between them. The CDR3, as DNA: TGTGCCAGCAGTCTGGGCGTAAAGACAGATACGCAGTATTTT. This codes for CASSLGVKTDTQYF.

J is TRBJ2-1 and V is TRBV27; the D is unclear. There are 14 residues in the CDR3. With 5 bases removed from V and 0 bases from J, the gap between germline ends came to 8 bases. CDR1 is MNHEY, CDR2 SMNVEV, per germline (reference sequence). CDR3 nucleotides: TGTGCCAGCAGTCCCTACCTCTCCTACAATGAGCAGTTCTTC. As protein: CASSPYLSYNEQFF.

This chain connects TRBV6-5 to TRBJ2-3; possibly TRBD2 for D (5 bases). The CDR3 is made up of 15 amino acids. Trimming removed 4 bases at V and 2 bases at J, with 13 bases between. From germline, CDR1 is MNHEY and CDR2 SVGAGI. CDR3 DNA sequence: TGTGCCAGCAGTTCACTAGAAGGGAACACAGATACGCAGTATTTT. Its protein product is CASSSLEGNTDTQYF.